Listed here are 27 T cell receptor beta chains from one sample, sequenced in a study of T cell repertoires in cytomegalovirus infection. MiXCR, applied by TCRdb to the reads, yields one record per CDR3 protein. This sample has hundreds of thousands of distinct CDR3 sequences; less than 25% occur once, and the top ten carry 6.5% to 10%. The sample taken for sequencing was CD8+ T cells from PBMCs. These receptor sequences come from a human donor in good health (CMV status not recorded). Some clones in this sample may be carry-over from other donors' samples.

This clonotype occurred a few times. This chain uses TRBV7-9 with TRBJ1-2; TRBD1 agrees at 9 bases. The germline gives CDR1 SEHNR, CDR2 FQNEAQ (reference sequence). After removal of 4 bases from V and 4 bases from J, the junction contained 7 bases not matched to a gene. The CDR3 contains 15 residues. CDR3 nucleotides: TGTGCCAGCAGCTACCGGGACAGGGAGGTCTATGGCTACACCTTC. It translates to CASSYRDREVYGYTF.

The table lists this clonotype with many counts. This chain connects TRBV6-2 or TRBV6-3 to TRBJ2-2; 7 bases match TRBD1. This CDR3 spans 15 amino acids. The trim removed 5 bases at V and 3 bases at J, leaving 6 bases unmatched. Germline V gene data show CDR1 as MNHEY and CDR2 as SVGEGT. DNA of the CDR3: TGTGCCAGCAGTCCATCGGGACAGTACACCGGGGAGCTGTTTTTT. This encodes CASSPSGQYTGELFF.

The chain carries TRBV3-1 and TRBJ2-7; TRBD1 matches at 11 bases. With V trimmed by 4 bases and J by 2 bases, 7 bases remained unmatched. Per germline, CDR1 LGHDT and CDR2 YNNKEL (reference sequence). The CDR3 loop spans 16 amino acids. CDR3 sequence (DNA): TGTGCCAGCAGCCGGACAGGGGGCGAAGGAACCTACGAGCAGTACTTC. This translates into CASSRTGGEGTYEQYF.

V gene TRBV9 combines with J gene TRBJ2-2; no clear D. The CDR3 contains 17 residues. In germline, CDR1 is SGDLS, CDR2 YYNGEE. V lost 2 bases, J lost 0 bases, and 14 bases lay in between. CDR3 bases: TGTGCCAGCAGCGTCACCCCGTCCGGCGCGAACACCGGGGAGCTGTTTTTT. It yields the protein CASSVTPSGANTGELFF.

Regarding this clonotype: The junction and the germline gene differ at one end; a read error may be behind it. J is TRBJ2-2 and V is TRBV20-1; tentative D call: TRBD1 (5 bases). CDR1 and CDR2 (germline): DFQATT, SNEGSKA (reference sequence). The CDR3 contains 17 residues. CDR3 DNA sequence: TGCAGTGCTCGAGAGACAGACATCGCCGAGGACACCGGGGAGCTGTTTTTT. Translation: CSARETDIAEDTGELFF.

This clonotype was seen a few times. The rearrangement links TRBV29-1 to TRBJ2-5, with D possibly called TRBD1 or TRBD2 (6 bases each). CDR3 size: 15 residues. V gave up 0 bases and J gave up 4 bases, with 15 bases separating them. Looked up from germline, CDR1 is SQVTM and CDR2 is ANQGSEA. CDR3 in amino acids: CSVEERGASRETQYF. The DNA for the CDR3 is TGCAGCGTTGAAGAAAGGGGGGCCTCCAGAGAGACCCAGTACTTC.

In its sample, this clonotype was seen many times. V usage is TRBV4-2 and J usage is TRBJ2-2; D possibly corresponds to TRBD2 (5 bases). Trimming removed 4 bases at V and 3 bases at J, with 12 bases between. CDR3 length equals 15 residues. In germline, CDR1 is LGHNA, CDR2 YNFKEQ. CDR3 residues: CASSPPGRDTGELFF. The CDR3 DNA follows: TGTGCCAGCAGCCCCCCCGGGCGGGACACCGGGGAGCTGTTTTTT.

This clonotype has at least ten counts. V gene TRBV7-2 combines with J gene TRBJ2-2; 7 nucleotides line up with TRBD2. J was trimmed by 6 bases and V by 5 bases; bases with no gene match: 12. The CDR3 length is 16 residues. The germline gives CDR1 SGHTA, CDR2 FQGNSA. The CDR3 DNA sequence: TGTGCCAGCAGCCCGATGGGGGGGGAAAGGGCCGGGGAGCTGTTTTTT. Protein sequence: CASSPMGGERAGELFF. Full variable domain (rest looked up from reference TRBV7-2 and TRBJ2-2): GAGVSQSPSNKVTEKGKDVELRCDPISGHTALYWYRQSLGQGLEFLIYFQGNSAPDKSGLPSDRFSAERTGGSVSTLTIQRTQQEDSAVYLCASSPMGGERAGELFFGEGSRLTVL.

V usage is TRBV20-1 and J usage is TRBJ1-4; tentative D call: TRBD1 (6 bases). Trimming took 6 bases from V and 5 from J, leaving 13 bases between them. CDR1 and CDR2 from the germline V gene are DFQATT and SNEGSKA (reference sequence). CDR3 size: 13 residues. CDR3 protein: CSAPWGANEKLFF. The DNA of the CDR3 is TGCAGTGCCCCGTGGGGGGCGAATGAAAAACTGTTTTTT.

In regard to this clonotype: One end of the junction varies from germline; a read error may be responsible. The chain links TRBV7-6 to TRBJ2-1; TRBD1 agrees at 8 bases. Per the germline V gene, CDR1 is SGHVS and CDR2 is FNYEAQ. The CDR3 runs 15 residues. This chain's CDR3 is CASSFRTGTGDEQLF. In DNA form, the CDR3 reads TGTGCCAGCAGTTTCCGGACAGGGACGGGGGATGAGCAGTTATTC.

This clonotype appeared a few times. V is TRBV28 and J is TRBJ1-2, with 7 bases aligning to TRBD1. In germline, CDR1 is MDHEN, CDR2 SYDVKM. V shed 5 bases and J 4 bases; nucleotides not matched to a gene: 1. The length of the CDR3 is 12 residues. The CDR3 protein is CASSRDSYGYTF. CDR3 DNA: TGTGCCAGCAGTAGGGACAGCTATGGCTACACCTTC.

This clonotype turned up a few times. The chain couples TRBV10-1 to TRBJ2-1, with 7 bases identical to TRBD1. This CDR3 has 17 residues. From germline, CDR1 is WNHNN and CDR2 SYGVQD (reference sequence). Trimming cost V 4 bases and J 1 base; bases outside gene matches: 10. CDR3 coding DNA: TGCGCCAGCAGTGGAGGAGAGGGGGCCCGATCCTACAATGAGCAGTTCTTC. This encodes CASSGGEGARSYNEQFF.

This clonotype was detected many times. V and J are TRBV6-2 or TRBV6-3 and TRBJ2-1; 9 bases map to TRBD2. V gave up 6 bases and J gave up 3 bases; unmatched junction bases: 15. The CDR3 totals 18 residues. The germline V gene encodes CDR1 MNHEY and CDR2 SVGEGT. In DNA, the CDR3 is TGTGCCAGCAGACCAGATTACCCGCTAGCGGGGAACTACAATGAGCAGTTCTTC. This translates into CASRPDYPLAGNYNEQFF.

The V gene is TRBV11-2, the J gene TRBJ2-1; D could derive from TRBD1 or TRBD2 (5 bases each). This CDR3 comprises 18 residues. The germline gives CDR1 SGHAT, CDR2 FQNNGV. V dropped 5 bases and J dropped 2 bases, with 22 bases sitting between them. The CDR3 sequence: CASSLMKTGTEPYNEQFF. DNA for the CDR3: TGTGCCAGCAGCCTAATGAAGACTGGGACGGAGCCCTACAATGAGCAGTTCTTC.

The table lists this clonotype with many counts. This chain uses TRBV28 with TRBJ2-7; 13 positions match TRBD2. Germline assignment: CDR1 MDHEN and CDR2 SYDVKM. CDR3 length equals 14 residues. The trim removed 6 bases at V and 4 bases at J, leaving 3 bases unmatched. The CDR3 DNA reads as TGTGCCAGCAGGGGGACTAGCGGGGAATACGAGCAGTACGTC. Its protein is CASRGTSGEYEQYV.

This clonotype was detected many times. This CDR3 reads CATWEKNEQFF. CDR3 DNA: TGTGCCACCTGGGAGAAAAATGAGCAGTTCTTC. The V call is TRBV10-3, the J call TRBJ2-1; tentative D call: TRBD2 (5 bases). The V gene's germline CDR1 is ENHRY and CDR2 SYGVKD. The CDR3 totals 11 residues. V was cut by 10 bases and J by 7 bases, with 11 bases left in between.

This chain links TRBV6-2 or TRBV6-3 with TRBJ2-2; a possible D gene is TRBD1 (6 bases). Trimming removed 6 bases from V and 0 bases from J, with 14 bases in between. Germline V gene data show CDR1 as MNHEY and CDR2 as SVGEGT. This CDR3 spans 16 amino acids. This CDR3 reads CASRPDRNANTGELFF. CDR3 DNA: TGTGCCAGCAGACCTGACAGGAACGCGAACACCGGGGAGCTGTTTTTT.

In this sample, this clonotype turned up many times. The V call is TRBV28, the J call TRBJ1-1; D is uncertain. Trimming stripped 5 bases from V and 0 bases from J, with 13 bases between. This CDR3 is 15 amino acids long. Per germline, CDR1 MDHEN and CDR2 SYDVKM. The CDR3: CASSLGPTMNTEAFF. The CDR3 DNA reads as TGTGCCAGCAGTCTCGGACCGACCATGAACACTGAAGCTTTCTTT.

This clonotype was picked up a small number of times. The J gene is TRBJ1-2, the V gene TRBV4-2, with D tentatively TRBD1 (6 bases). Trimming left V 1 base short and J 5 bases short, with 14 bases between. This CDR3 comprises 15 residues. Germline V lookup: CDR1 LGHNA, CDR2 YNFKEQ. Here the CDR3 reads CASSQGFSGAYGYTF. DNA for the CDR3: TGTGCCAGCAGCCAAGGTTTTTCGGGGGCGTATGGCTACACCTTC.

This clonotype occurred a few times. The chain is built from TRBV6-2 or TRBV6-3 and TRBJ2-1; a possible D gene is TRBD1 (5 bases). The germline CDR1 and CDR2 sequences are MNHEY and SVGEGT. Trimming pared 5 bases from V and 9 bases from J, leaving 20 bases between. The CDR3 is 15 residues long. This chain's CDR3 is CASSGATSRVREQFF. CDR3 in DNA: TGTGCCAGCAGTGGGGCAACAAGCAGGGTTCGTGAGCAGTTCTTC.

The sample holds many counts of this clonotype. V usage is TRBV7-2 and J usage is TRBJ2-7, with 7 bases fitting TRBD1. Trimming cost V 7 bases and J 2 bases; bases outside gene matches: 11. The CDR3 is made up of 15 amino acids. The germline gives CDR1 SGHTA, CDR2 FQGNSA. CDR3 region: CASTKPSTGPYEQYF. CDR3 DNA sequence: TGTGCCAGCACCAAACCTTCGACAGGGCCCTACGAGCAGTACTTC.

The chain carries TRBV15 and TRBJ2-1; 7 bases match TRBD1. The V gene end was trimmed by 2 bases and the J gene end by 6 bases; junction bases not matched to a gene: 4. Germline assignment: CDR1 LNHNV and CDR2 YYDKDF (reference sequence). CDR3 length: 14 residues. The CDR3 here is CATSRPGTVNEQFF. Written as DNA, the CDR3 is TGTGCCACCAGCAGACCCGGGACAGTCAATGAGCAGTTCTTC.

This clonotype has only a few counts. The V call is TRBV7-9, the J call TRBJ1-6; tentative D call: TRBD1 (5 bases). CDR1 SEHNR and CDR2 FQNEAQ come from the germline V gene (reference sequence). CDR3 length equals 15 residues. V was shortened by 5 bases and J by 3 bases, with 11 bases between the two germline ends. The CDR3 reads CASSPGPLYNSPLHF. The DNA for the CDR3 is TGTGCCAGCAGCCCGGGACCGCTCTATAATTCACCCCTCCACTTT.

This clonotype was found a few times. V and J are TRBV15 and TRBJ2-4, with D possibly matching TRBD2 (6 bases). The ends were cut back, 0 bases at V and 1 base at J, with 7 bases in the middle. This CDR3 is built from 15 residues. CDR1 LNHNV and CDR2 YYDKDF come from the germline V gene (reference sequence). As DNA, the CDR3 is TGTGCCACCAGCAGAGAGGCGGGGGCCAAAAACATTCAGTACTTC. Its protein product is CATSREAGAKNIQYF.

This clonotype was counted between two and nine times. The chain carries TRBV28 and TRBJ2-1; D not resolved. This CDR3 is 15 amino acids long. From germline, CDR1 is MDHEN and CDR2 SYDVKM. V was clipped by 10 bases and J by 0 bases, with 16 bases between them. DNA of the CDR3: TGTGCCACCAACCAAGACACCAGCTCCTACAATGAGCAGTTCTTC. Residues: CATNQDTSSYNEQFF.

About this clonotype itself: A read error may explain this, as a much larger clone is one base away. CDR3 sequence (DNA): TGTGCCAGCAGCTTCGAGGAGCAGTTCTTC. Its translation is CASSFEEQFF. V and J are TRBV7-6 and TRBJ2-1; no clear D. Germline V gene data show CDR1 as SGHVS and CDR2 as FNYEAQ. Between the trimmed V and J ends, which lost 3 bases and 10 bases, there was a span of 4 bases. The CDR3 is 10 amino acids.

The chain couples TRBV20-1 to TRBJ1-1, with 7 bases aligning to TRBD1. The V gene end was trimmed by 1 base and the J gene end by 0 bases; junction bases not matched to a gene: 8. The CDR3 is made up of 16 amino acids. Per germline, CDR1 DFQATT and CDR2 SNEGSKA (reference sequence). CDR3 nucleotides: TGCAGTGCTAGAGGTATCCGGACAGGCATGAACACTGAAGCTTTCTTT. This translates into CSARGIRTGMNTEAFF.